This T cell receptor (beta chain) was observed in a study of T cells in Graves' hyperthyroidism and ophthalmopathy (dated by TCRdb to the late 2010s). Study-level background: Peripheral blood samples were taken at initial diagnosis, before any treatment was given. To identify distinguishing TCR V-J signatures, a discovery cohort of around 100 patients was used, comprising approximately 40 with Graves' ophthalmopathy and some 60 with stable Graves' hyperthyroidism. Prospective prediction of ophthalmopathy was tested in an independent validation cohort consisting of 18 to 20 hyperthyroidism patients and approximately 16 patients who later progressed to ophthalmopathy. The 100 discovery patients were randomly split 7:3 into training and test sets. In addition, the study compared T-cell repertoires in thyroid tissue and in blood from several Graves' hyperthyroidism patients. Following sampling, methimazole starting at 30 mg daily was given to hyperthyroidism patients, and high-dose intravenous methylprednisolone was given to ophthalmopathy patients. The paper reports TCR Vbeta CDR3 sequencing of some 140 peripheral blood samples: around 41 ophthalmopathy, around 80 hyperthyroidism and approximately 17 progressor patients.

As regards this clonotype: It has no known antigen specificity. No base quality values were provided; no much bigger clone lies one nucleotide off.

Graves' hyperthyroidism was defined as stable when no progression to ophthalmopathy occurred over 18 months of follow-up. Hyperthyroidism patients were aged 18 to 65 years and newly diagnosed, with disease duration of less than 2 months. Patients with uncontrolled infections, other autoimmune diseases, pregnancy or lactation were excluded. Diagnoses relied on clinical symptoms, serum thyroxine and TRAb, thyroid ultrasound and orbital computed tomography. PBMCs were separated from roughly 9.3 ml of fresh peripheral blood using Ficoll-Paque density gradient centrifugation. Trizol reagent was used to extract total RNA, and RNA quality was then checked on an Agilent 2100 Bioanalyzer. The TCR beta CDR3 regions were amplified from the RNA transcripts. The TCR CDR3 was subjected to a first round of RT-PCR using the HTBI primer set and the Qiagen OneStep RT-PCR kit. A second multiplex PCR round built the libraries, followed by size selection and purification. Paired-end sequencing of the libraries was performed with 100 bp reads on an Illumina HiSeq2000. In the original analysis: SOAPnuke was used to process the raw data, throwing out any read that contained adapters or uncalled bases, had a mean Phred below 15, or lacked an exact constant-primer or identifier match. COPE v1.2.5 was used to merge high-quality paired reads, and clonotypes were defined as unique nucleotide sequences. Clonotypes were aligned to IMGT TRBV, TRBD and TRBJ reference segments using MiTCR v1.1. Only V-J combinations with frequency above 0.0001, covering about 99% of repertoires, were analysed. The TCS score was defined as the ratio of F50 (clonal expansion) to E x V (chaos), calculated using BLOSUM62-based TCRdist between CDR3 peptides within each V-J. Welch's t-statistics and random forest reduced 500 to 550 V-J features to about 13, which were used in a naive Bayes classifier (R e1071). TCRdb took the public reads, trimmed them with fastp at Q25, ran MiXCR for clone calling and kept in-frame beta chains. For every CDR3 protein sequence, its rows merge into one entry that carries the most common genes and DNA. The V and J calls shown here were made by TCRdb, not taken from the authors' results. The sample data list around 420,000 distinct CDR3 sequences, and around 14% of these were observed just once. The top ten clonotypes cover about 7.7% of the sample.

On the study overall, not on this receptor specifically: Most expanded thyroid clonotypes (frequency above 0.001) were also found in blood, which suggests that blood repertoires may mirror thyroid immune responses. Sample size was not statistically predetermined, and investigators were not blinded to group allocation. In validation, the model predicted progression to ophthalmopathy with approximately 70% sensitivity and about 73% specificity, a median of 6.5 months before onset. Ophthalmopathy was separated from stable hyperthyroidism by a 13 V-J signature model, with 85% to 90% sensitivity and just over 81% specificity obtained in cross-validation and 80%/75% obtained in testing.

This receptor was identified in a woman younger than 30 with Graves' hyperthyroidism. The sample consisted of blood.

The CDR3 has the sequence CSVEGSGGGYGYTF. In nucleotide form, the sequence is TGCAGCGTTGAAGGTTCTGGGGGTGGCTATGGCTACACCTTC. The chain couples TRBV29-1 to TRBJ1-2, and the D gene may be TRBD1, 5 bases matching. Trimming at the junction amounts to 1 base on V and 4 bases on J, and the germline ends lie 13 bases apart. CDR3 length: 14 amino acids, cysteine to phenylalanine. Only the CDR3 portion is preserved as DNA: 42 bases, with reading frame beginning at the first base. CDR1 and CDR2, looked up from the germline V gene, are SQVTM and ANQGSEA.